Below, 29 T cell receptor beta chains from the same sample are listed, as sequenced in a study of cytomegalovirus exposure and HLA in healthy donors (dated by TCRdb to 2015 to 2018). To prepare the library, the immunoSEQ multiplex PCR assay was applied. For the multiplex PCR, a mixture combining 60 forward primers for TCR Vbeta segments and 13 reverse primers for TCR Jbeta segments was used. TCRdb limited this immuneACCESS table to in-frame rearrangements with V and J called. A share of clones is missing; checked studies link under half to unresolved V genes, and the rest is unexplained. The sample yields around 200,000 clones; roughly four fifths were counted once. The ten largest make up approximately 2.8% of the sample. Material for sequencing was PBMCs. Receptors were obtained from a woman aged 30 to 39 in good health and CMV-seropositive.

The chain couples TRBV28 to TRBJ2-7; 8 bases map to TRBD2. The junction had 13 bases not matched to a gene; V was cut back by 10 bases and J by 2 bases. Germline CDR1 is MDHEN and CDR2 is SYDVKM. The CDR3 is 15 residues long. The CDR3 loop is CATSSAGALTYEQYF. Written as DNA, the CDR3 is TGTGCCACCTCATCAGCGGGAGCCTTAACCTACGAGCAGTACTTC.

The chain has TRBV11-3 and TRBJ2-1, with TRBD1 identical over 10 bases. Looked up from germline, CDR1 is SGHNT and CDR2 is YENEEA. Trimming removed 3 bases from V and 4 bases from J; junction bases left unmatched: 3. The CDR3 contains 15 residues. The CDR3 loop is CASSFPGQGYNEQFF. The CDR3 nucleotides read TGTGCCAGCAGCTTCCCGGGACAGGGGTACAATGAGCAGTTCTTC.

V and J are TRBV5-1 and TRBJ2-5, with a weak D call TRBD2 (5 bases). The CDR3 totals 14 residues. The ends were cut back, 3 bases at V and 5 bases at J, with 14 bases in the middle. The V gene's germline CDR1 is SGHRS and CDR2 YFSETQ. This chain's CDR3 is CASSYGGSGETQYF. The CDR3, as DNA: TGCGCCAGCAGCTATGGTGGATCGGGGGAGACCCAGTACTTC.

This sequence joins TRBV5-1 and TRBJ2-3; maybe TRBD1 (5 bases). Germline CDR1 reads SGHRS; CDR2 reads YFSETQ. The CDR3 has 14 residues. V was trimmed by 2 bases and J by 1 base, leaving 8 bases between them. DNA of the CDR3: TGCGCCAGCAGCTTTCAGGGCGGCACAGATACGCAGTATTTT. Amino acid sequence: CASSFQGGTDTQYF. Using reference TRBV5-1 and TRBJ2-3 for the parts outside the CDR3, the full variable domain is KAGVTQTPRYLIKTRGQQVTLSCSPISGHRSVSWYQQTPGQGLQFLFEYFSETQRNKGNFPGRFSGRQFSNSRSEMNVSTLELGDSALYLCASSFQGGTDTQYFGPGTRLTVL.

This clone was seen more than once but under ten times. V and J are TRBV28 and TRBJ1-2; D unclear. Trimming pared 8 bases from V and 8 bases from J, leaving 18 bases between. Germline-derived CDR1 and CDR2 are MDHEN and SYDVKM. The length of the CDR3 is 13 residues. For the CDR3, the DNA is TGTGCCAGCCGTGTAAACCAGGTAGACGGCTACACCTTC. Translating it yields CASRVNQVDGYTF.

This chain joins TRBV23-1 and TRBJ2-1, with TRBD2 identical over 7 bases. TRBV23-1 is designated an ORF whose function remains uncertain. The CDR3 totals 16 residues. J lost 8 bases, V lost 0 bases, and 10 bases had no gene match. In DNA, the CDR3 is TGCGCCAGCAGTCAATCTTGGGCGGGAGATATGGATGAGCAGTTCTTC. Translation gives CASSQSWAGDMDEQFF.

This rearrangement joins TRBV29-1 to TRBJ2-1; 10 bases map to TRBD1. This CDR3 has 14 residues. The ends lost 3 bases at V and 6 bases at J; junction bases unmatched: 5. Per the germline V gene, CDR1 is SQVTM and CDR2 is ANQGSEA. The CDR3 DNA sequence: TGCAGCGTTGAGGTCTGGACAGGGGGCAATGAGCAGTTCTTC. As protein: CSVEVWTGGNEQFF.

The genes are TRBV19 and TRBJ2-1; D perhaps matches TRBD1 (5 bases). V was trimmed by 5 bases and J by 7 bases, leaving 12 bases between them. The CDR3 is 13 residues long. CDR1 and CDR2 from the germline V gene are LNHDA and SQIVND (reference sequence). The CDR3 sequence is CASSAGIGNEQFF. CDR3 coding DNA: TGTGCCAGTAGTGCAGGGATTGGGAATGAGCAGTTCTTC.

The genes are TRBV5-4 and TRBJ1-2; TRBD1 is a possible D gene (6 bases). The CDR3 extends over 13 amino acids. V gave up 5 bases and J gave up 2 bases, with 10 bases separating them. In germline, CDR1 is SGHNT, CDR2 YYREEE (reference sequence). The CDR3 DNA reads TGTGCCAGCAGAAACAGGGTCAACTATGGCTACACCTTC. Translated, it gives CASRNRVNYGYTF.

This clone was counted between two and nine times. The V gene is TRBV28, the J gene TRBJ1-2; D may be TRBD1 (5 bases). V lost 7 bases and J 6 bases, leaving 21 bases between the germline ends. CDR1 and CDR2 (germline): MDHEN, SYDVKM. This CDR3 is 15 amino acids long. The CDR3 sequence: CASKYQGTIMDGYTF. For the CDR3, the DNA is TGTGCCAGCAAATATCAGGGAACAATTATGGATGGCTACACCTTC.

This clone has a handful of counts. The J gene is TRBJ1-2, the V gene TRBV15; 8 positions agree with TRBD1. The junction had 9 bases not matched to a gene; V was cut back by 3 bases and J by 6 bases. The CDR3 totals 15 residues. Germline V gives CDR1 LNHNV, CDR2 YYDKDF (reference sequence). The CDR3 DNA sequence: TGTGCCACCAGCAGGCGGGACAGGCTAAACGATGGCTACACCTTC. Protein sequence: CATSRRDRLNDGYTF.

This clone was observed once. V and J are TRBV5-1 and TRBJ1-2; possible D gene TRBD1, 6 bases. This CDR3 spans 15 amino acids. Germline V gene sequence: CDR1 SGHRS, CDR2 YFSETQ. V was shortened by 3 bases and J by 2 bases, with 14 bases between the two germline ends. The CDR3 coding sequence is TGCGCCAGCAGCTCCGGGACACATGACAACTATGGCTACACCTTC. Translating gives CASSSGTHDNYGYTF.

As concerns this clone: At the DNA level, this CDR3 is encoded by other sequences in the same sample as well. The V gene is TRBV4-1, the J gene TRBJ2-7, with D possibly matching TRBD1 (6 bases). CDR1 and CDR2 from the germline V gene are MGHRA and YSYEKL. The V end was cut by 0 bases, the J end by 0 bases, with 9 bases between. The CDR3 contains 15 residues. The CDR3 is CASSQDRGSSYEQYF. Written as DNA, the CDR3 is TGCGCCAGCAGCCAAGATAGGGGGAGCTCCTACGAGCAGTACTTC.

The sample holds a few counts of this clone. The chain employs TRBV5-1 and TRBJ2-7; 7 positions match TRBD2. Trimming at V came to 0 bases and at J to 2 bases, leaving 5 bases not matched to a gene. This CDR3 spans 15 amino acids. Germline CDR1 reads SGHRS; CDR2 reads YFSETQ. The CDR3 spells CASSLGAGEPYEQYF. As DNA, the CDR3 is TGCGCCAGCAGCTTGGGGGCGGGAGAGCCCTACGAGCAGTACTTC.

This sequence joins TRBV6-1 and TRBJ2-5; D uncertain. Judging by the DNA end, TRBJ2-7 fits better; the J call may be wrong. Germline loops: CDR1 MNHNS, CDR2 SASEGT. The CDR3 has 14 amino acids. Here the CDR3 DNA reads TGTGCCAGCATCACGGGTCCTCCTGCCTACGAGCAGTACTTC. Its protein product is CASITGPPAYEQYF.

The chain carries TRBV29-1 and TRBJ1-2; tentative D call: TRBD1 (5 bases). Trimming removed 7 bases from V and 6 bases from J, with 15 bases in between. CDR3 length: 12 residues. CDR1 and CDR2 (germline): SQVTM, ANQGSEA. The DNA for the CDR3 is TGCAGCGCAACAGGCGAGCCCAATGGCTACACCTTC. Protein: CSATGEPNGYTF.

The rearrangement uses TRBV18 and TRBJ2-3; 10 positions match TRBD2. Germline trimming cut 0 bases from V and 2 bases from J; bases unmatched to any gene: 14. This CDR3 is 20 amino acids long. Germline CDR1 reads KGHSH; CDR2 reads LQKENI. CDR3 sequence reads: CASSPPWGTSVEEDTDTQYF. CDR3 coding DNA: TGTGCCAGCTCACCACCTTGGGGGACTAGCGTCGAGGAGGACACAGATACGCAGTATTTT. The complete variable domain, with remaining parts taken from reference TRBV18 and TRBJ2-3, reads NAGVMQNPRHLVRRRGQEARLRCSPMKGHSHVYWYRQLPEEGLKFMVYLQKENIIDESGMPKERFSAEFPKEGPSILRIQQVVRGDSAAYFCASSPPWGTSVEEDTDTQYFGPGTRLTVL.

CDR3 in DNA: TGTGCCAGCAGCGTGGGGACAGGGGGCTACGAGCAGTACTTC. It codes for CASSVGTGGYEQYF. V usage is TRBV5-4 and J usage is TRBJ2-5; 11 bases are shared with TRBD1. With the DNA end fitting TRBJ2-7 better, the J assignment may be wrong. The CDR3 sequence is 14 residues long. Germline assignment: CDR1 SGHNT and CDR2 YYREEE (reference sequence).

A single count supports this clone. J is TRBJ2-7 and V is TRBV5-1; 14 bases fit TRBD2. V dropped 4 bases and J dropped 7; count of bases not matched to a gene: 10. Germline assignment: CDR1 SGHRS and CDR2 YFSETQ. This CDR3 region has 16 residues. The CDR3 DNA reads as TGCGCCAGCAGCGGCGGGACAGGGACTAGCGGGAGTGAGCAGTACTTC. This gives the protein CASSGGTGTSGSEQYF.

This sequence joins TRBV15 and TRBJ2-2; 7 positions match TRBD2. The CDR3 totals 15 residues. Unmatched junction bases numbered 11, after V lost 8 bases and J lost 5 bases. Germline loops: CDR1 LNHNV, CDR2 YYDKDF (reference sequence). The CDR3 spells CATQSGRAGTGELFF. The CDR3 DNA is TGTGCCACCCAATCGGGCCGAGCGGGGACCGGGGAGCTGTTTTTT.

This clone was detected only once. The rearrangement joins TRBV19 to TRBJ1-1; the D is unclear. V lost 5 bases and J lost 4, with 17 bases in between. CDR1 is LNHDA, CDR2 SQIVND, per germline (reference sequence). The CDR3 loop spans 15 amino acids. The CDR3 bases are TGTGCCAGTAGTGCCACCTTCGCGGGTCCCACTGAAGCTTTCTTT. This codes for CASSATFAGPTEAFF.

The V call is TRBV6-6, the J call TRBJ1-1; D possibly corresponds to TRBD1 (6 bases). This CDR3 region has 12 residues. Trimming pared 11 bases from V and 5 bases from J, leaving 15 bases between. CDR1 and CDR2 from the germline V gene are MNHNY and SVGAGI (reference sequence). The CDR3 is CAEGDLDTEAFF. The DNA for the CDR3 is TGTGCCGAGGGGGATTTGGATACTGAAGCTTTCTTT.

This clone was found a few times. The rearrangement uses TRBV5-6 and TRBJ2-2, with D possibly TRBD2 on 6 matching bases. Germline V gene lookup returns CDR1 SGHDT and CDR2 YYEEEE. The germline V and J ends were trimmed by 2 bases and 5 bases, with 13 bases remaining between them. This CDR3 has 15 amino acids. The chain's CDR3 is CASSFTGVQTGELFF. The CDR3 DNA is TGTGCCAGCAGCTTTACGGGAGTTCAGACCGGGGAGCTGTTTTTT.

The rearrangement links TRBV6-1 to TRBJ2-5; perhaps TRBD1 as D (6 bases). The end of the DNA is better explained by TRBJ2-7, so the J call may be wrong. CDR1 is MNHNS, CDR2 SASEGT, per germline. The CDR3 loop spans 13 amino acids. The CDR3 bases are TGTGCCAGCAGTCCCGGACAGCCCTACGAGCAGTACTTC. Its translation: CASSPGQPYEQYF.

The rearrangement uses TRBV5-4 and TRBJ2-7; 10 bases map to TRBD2. Germline assignment: CDR1 SGHNT and CDR2 YYREEE (reference sequence). CDR3 length: 16 residues. V lost 4 bases and J lost 2; bases outside the gene matches: 9. The chain's CDR3 is CASSEAGGPPPYEQYF. The CDR3 nucleotides are TGTGCCAGCAGCGAAGCGGGAGGGCCCCCCCCCTACGAGCAGTACTTC.

This clone occurred a few times. The chain links TRBV10-3 to TRBJ2-7, with D maybe TRBD1 (5 bases). Germline CDR1 is ENHRY and CDR2 is SYGVKD. V gave up 10 bases and J gave up 5 bases, with 33 bases separating them. This CDR3 contains 18 residues. The CDR3 DNA is TGTGCCACCAGACCCAACCCCAATACCTACAGGTACAGTGACGAGCAGTACTTC. It specifies CATRPNPNTYRYSDEQYF.

This sequence joins TRBV27 and TRBJ2-2, with D perhaps matching TRBD1 (6 bases). Germline V lookup: CDR1 MNHEY, CDR2 SMNVEV (reference sequence). This CDR3 comprises 13 residues. V lost 10 bases and J lost 2, with 11 bases in between. CDR3 in amino acids: CAIRDTNTGELFF. The CDR3 nucleotides read TGTGCCATCCGGGACACAAACACCGGGGAGCTGTTTTTT.

The gene calls are TRBV2 and TRBJ2-2; TRBD1 agrees at 10 bases. Per the germline V gene, CDR1 is SNHLY and CDR2 is FYNNEI. The CDR3 extends over 14 amino acids. Unmatched junction bases numbered 5, after V lost 7 bases and J lost 6 bases. CDR3 DNA: TGTGCCAGCACCAGACAGGGGGCGTCCGGGGAGCTGTTTTTT. Translated, it gives CASTRQGASGELFF.

This clone was found once. This chain connects TRBV5-6 to TRBJ2-5, with D perhaps TRBD1 (6 bases). The J call may be mistaken, given a closer DNA end match to TRBJ2-7. The length of the CDR3 is 15 residues. Germline CDR1 and CDR2: SGHDT and YYEEEE. The CDR3 sequence is CASSPPGHLTYEQYF. The CDR3 DNA follows: TGTGCCAGCAGCCCCCCGGGACACCTCACCTACGAGCAGTACTTC.